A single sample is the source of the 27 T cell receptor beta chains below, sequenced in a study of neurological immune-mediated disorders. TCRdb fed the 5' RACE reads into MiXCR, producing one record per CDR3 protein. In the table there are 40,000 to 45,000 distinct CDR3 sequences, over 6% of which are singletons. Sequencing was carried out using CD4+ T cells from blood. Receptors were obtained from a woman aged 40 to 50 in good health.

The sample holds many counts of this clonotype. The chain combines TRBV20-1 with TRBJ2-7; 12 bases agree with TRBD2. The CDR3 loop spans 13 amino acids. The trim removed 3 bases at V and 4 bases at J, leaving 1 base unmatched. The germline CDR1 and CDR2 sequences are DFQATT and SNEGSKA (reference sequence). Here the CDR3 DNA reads TGCAGTGCTAGGGGGACTAGCGGGTACGAGCAGTACTTC. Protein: CSARGTSGYEQYF.

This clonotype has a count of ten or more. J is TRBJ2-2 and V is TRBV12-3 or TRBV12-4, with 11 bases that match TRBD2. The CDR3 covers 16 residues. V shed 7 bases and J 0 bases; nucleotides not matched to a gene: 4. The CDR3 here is CASNLAGGANTGELFF. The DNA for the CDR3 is TGTGCCAGCAACTTAGCGGGAGGGGCGAACACCGGGGAGCTGTTTTTT.

The CDR3 DNA follows: TGTGCCAGCAGCTCCGGGACTAGCAGCTCCTACGAGCAGTACTTC. Amino acids: CASSSGTSSSYEQYF. V gene TRBV7-2 combines with J gene TRBJ2-7; TRBD2 agrees at 9 bases. The germline CDR1 and CDR2 sequences are SGHTA and FQGNSA. The CDR3 runs 15 residues. With 4 bases clipped from V and 0 bases from J, the junction kept 4 bases outside the gene matches.

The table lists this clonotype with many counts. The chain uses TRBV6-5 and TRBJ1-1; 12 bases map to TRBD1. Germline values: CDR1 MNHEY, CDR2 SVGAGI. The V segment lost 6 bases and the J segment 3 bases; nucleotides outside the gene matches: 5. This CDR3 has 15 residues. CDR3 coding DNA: TGTGCCAGCAGGGGACAGGGGGCTGGGGACACTGAAGCTTTCTTT. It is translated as CASRGQGAGDTEAFF.

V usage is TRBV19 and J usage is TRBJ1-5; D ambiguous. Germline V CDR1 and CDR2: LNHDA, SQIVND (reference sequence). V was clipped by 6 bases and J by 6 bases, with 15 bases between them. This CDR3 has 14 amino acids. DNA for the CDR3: TGTGCCAGTAGGCAGACGGGCGAAGGTCAGCCCCAGCATTTT. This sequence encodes CASRQTGEGQPQHF.

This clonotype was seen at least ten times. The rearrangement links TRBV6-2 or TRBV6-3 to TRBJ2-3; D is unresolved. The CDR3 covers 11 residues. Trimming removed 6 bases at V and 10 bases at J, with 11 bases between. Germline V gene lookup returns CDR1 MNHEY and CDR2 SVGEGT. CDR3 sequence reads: CASSPGLAQYF. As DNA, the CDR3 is TGTGCCAGCAGCCCAGGCTTAGCGCAGTATTTT.

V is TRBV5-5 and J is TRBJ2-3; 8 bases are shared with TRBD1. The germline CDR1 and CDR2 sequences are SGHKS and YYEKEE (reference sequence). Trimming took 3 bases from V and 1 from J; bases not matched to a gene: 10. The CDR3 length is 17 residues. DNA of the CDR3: TGTGCCAGCAGCTCCTGGAAATCGACAGGGGGCACAGATACGCAGTATTTT. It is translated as CASSSWKSTGGTDTQYF.

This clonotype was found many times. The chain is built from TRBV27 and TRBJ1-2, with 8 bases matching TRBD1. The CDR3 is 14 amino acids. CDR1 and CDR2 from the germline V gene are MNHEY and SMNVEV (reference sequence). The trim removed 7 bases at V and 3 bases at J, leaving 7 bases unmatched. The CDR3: CASTRTGTDYGYTF. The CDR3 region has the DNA TGTGCCAGCACCAGGACAGGGACGGACTATGGCTACACCTTC.

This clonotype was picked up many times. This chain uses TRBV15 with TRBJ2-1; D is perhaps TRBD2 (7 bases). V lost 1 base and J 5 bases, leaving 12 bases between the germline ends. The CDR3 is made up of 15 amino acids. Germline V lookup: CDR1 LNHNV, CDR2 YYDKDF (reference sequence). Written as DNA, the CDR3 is TGTGCCACCAGCAGAGTGGCGGGGGCGGACAATGAGCAGTTCTTC. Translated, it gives CATSRVAGADNEQFF.

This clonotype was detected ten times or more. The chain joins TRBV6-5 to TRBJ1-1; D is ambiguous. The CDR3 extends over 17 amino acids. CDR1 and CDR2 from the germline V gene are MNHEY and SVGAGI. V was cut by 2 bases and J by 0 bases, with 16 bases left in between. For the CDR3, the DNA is TGTGCCAGCAGTTACGCGTCGATGATTGGCGTGAACACTGAAGCTTTCTTT. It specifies CASSYASMIGVNTEAFF.

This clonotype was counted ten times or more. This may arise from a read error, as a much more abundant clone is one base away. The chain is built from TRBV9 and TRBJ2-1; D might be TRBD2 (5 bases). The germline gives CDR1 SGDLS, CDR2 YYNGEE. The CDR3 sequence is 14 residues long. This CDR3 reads CANSGTPPSNEQFF. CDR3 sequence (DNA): TGTGCCAACAGCGGTACCCCCCCGAGCAATGAGCAGTTCTTC.

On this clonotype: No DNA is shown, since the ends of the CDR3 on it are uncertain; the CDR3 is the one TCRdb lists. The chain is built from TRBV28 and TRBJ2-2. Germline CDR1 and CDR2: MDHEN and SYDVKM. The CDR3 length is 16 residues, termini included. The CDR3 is CARIPSWQRTPGSCFF.

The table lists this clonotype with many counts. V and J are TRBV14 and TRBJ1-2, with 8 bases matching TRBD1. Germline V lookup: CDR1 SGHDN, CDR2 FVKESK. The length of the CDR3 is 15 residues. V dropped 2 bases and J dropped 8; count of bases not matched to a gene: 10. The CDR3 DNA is TGTGCCAGCAGCCAACTGCCGACAGGGGATGGGGGCTACACCTTC. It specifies CASSQLPTGDGGYTF.

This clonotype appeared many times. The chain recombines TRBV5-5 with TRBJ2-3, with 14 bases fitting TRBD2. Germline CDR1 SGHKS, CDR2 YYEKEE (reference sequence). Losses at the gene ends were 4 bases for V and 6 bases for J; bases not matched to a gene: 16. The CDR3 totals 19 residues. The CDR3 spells CASSGGTSGSYLRADTQYF. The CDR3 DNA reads TGTGCCAGCAGCGGGGGGACTAGCGGGAGCTACCTCCGGGCGGATACGCAGTATTTT.

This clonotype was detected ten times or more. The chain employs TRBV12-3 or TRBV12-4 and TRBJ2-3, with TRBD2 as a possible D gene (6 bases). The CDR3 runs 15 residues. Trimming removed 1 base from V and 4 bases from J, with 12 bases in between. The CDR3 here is CASSLVGGPADTQYF. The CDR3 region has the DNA TGTGCCAGCAGTTTAGTCGGGGGTCCGGCAGATACGCAGTATTTT.

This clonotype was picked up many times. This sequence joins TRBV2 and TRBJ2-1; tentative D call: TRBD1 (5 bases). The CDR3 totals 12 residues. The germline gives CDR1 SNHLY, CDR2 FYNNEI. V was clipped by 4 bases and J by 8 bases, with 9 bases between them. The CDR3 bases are TGTGCCAGCAGTGTAGGGGTGCATGAGCAGTTCTTC. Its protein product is CASSVGVHEQFF.

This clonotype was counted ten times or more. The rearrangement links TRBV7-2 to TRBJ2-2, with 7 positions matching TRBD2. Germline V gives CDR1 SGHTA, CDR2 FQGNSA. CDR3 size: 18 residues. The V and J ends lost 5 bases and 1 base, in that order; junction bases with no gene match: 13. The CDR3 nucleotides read TGTGCCAGCAGCCCGATATTCCCTAGCGGAGGGAACACCGGGGAGCTGTTTTTT. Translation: CASSPIFPSGGNTGELFF.

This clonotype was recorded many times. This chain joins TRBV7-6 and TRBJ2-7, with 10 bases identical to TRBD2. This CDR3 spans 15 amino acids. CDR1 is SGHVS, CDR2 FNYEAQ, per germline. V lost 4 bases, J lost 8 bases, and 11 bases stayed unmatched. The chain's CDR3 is CASSSTLAGGLQQYF. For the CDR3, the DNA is TGTGCCAGCAGCTCTACATTAGCGGGAGGACTACAGCAGTACTTC.

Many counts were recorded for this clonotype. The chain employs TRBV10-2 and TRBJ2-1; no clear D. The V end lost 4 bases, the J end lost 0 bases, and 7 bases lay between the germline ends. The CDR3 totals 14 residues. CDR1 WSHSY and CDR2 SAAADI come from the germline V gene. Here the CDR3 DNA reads TGCGCCAGCAGTGTCAGAGGCTCCTACAATGAGCAGTTCTTC. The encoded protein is CASSVRGSYNEQFF.

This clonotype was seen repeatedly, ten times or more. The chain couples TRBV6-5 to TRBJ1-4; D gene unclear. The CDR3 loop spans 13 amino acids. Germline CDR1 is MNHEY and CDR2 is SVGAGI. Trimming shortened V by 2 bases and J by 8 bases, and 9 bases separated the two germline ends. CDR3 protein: CASSYGRWEKLFF. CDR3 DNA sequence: TGTGCCAGCAGTTACGGTCGCTGGGAAAAACTGTTTTTT.

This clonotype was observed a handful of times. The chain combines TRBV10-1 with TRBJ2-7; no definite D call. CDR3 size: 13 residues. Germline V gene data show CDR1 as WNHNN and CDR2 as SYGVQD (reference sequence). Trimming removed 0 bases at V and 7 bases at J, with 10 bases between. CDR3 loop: CASSESSDSEQYF. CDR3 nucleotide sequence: TGCGCCAGCAGTGAGTCTTCCGACTCTGAGCAGTACTTC.

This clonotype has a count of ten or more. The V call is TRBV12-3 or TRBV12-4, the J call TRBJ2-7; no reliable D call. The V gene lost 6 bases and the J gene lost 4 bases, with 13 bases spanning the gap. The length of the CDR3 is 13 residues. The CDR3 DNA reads TGTGCCAGCAGCGCTTCGATCGAATACGAGCAGTACTTC. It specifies CASSASIEYEQYF.

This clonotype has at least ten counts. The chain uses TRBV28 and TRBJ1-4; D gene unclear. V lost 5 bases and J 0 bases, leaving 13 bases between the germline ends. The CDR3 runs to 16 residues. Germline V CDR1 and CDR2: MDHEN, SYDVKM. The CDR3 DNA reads TGTGCCAGCAGTCCCCCGAGCGGTGCAACTAATGAAAAACTGTTTTTT. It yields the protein CASSPPSGATNEKLFF.

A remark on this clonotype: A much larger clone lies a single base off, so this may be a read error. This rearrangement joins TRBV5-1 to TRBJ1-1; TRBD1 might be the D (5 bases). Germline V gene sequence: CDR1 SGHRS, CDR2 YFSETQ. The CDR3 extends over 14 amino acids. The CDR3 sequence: CVSSLVWGGTEAFF. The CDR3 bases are TGCGTCAGCAGCTTGGTTTGGGGCGGGACTGAAGCTTTCTTT.

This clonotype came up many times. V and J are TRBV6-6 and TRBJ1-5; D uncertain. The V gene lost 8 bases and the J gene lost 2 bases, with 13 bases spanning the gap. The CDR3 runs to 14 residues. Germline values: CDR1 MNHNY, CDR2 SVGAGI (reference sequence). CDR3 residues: CASGPEIGNQPQHF. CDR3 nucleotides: TGTGCCAGCGGGCCAGAGATTGGCAATCAGCCCCAGCATTTT.

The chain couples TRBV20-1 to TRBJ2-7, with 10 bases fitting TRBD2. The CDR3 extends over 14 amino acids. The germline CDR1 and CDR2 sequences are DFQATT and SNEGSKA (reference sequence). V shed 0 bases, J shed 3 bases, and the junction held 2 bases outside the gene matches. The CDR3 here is CSARDIAGGYEQYF. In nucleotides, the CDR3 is TGCAGTGCTAGAGATATAGCGGGAGGCTACGAGCAGTACTTC.

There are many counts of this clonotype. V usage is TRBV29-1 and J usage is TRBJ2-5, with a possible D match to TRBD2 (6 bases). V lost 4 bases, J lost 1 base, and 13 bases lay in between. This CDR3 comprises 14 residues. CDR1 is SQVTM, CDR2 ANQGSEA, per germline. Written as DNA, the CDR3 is TGCAGCGTTGGCCAGCGGGCGCGCCAAGAGACCCAGTACTTC. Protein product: CSVGQRARQETQYF. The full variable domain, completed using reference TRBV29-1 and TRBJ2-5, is SAVISQKPSRDICQRGTSLTIQCQVDSQVTMMFWYRQQPGQSLTLIATANQGSEATYESGFVIDKFPISRPNLTFSTLTVSNMSPEDSSIYLCSVGQRARQETQYFGPGTRLLVL.